A selection of T cell receptor beta chains follows, all from one sample in a study of cytomegalovirus exposure and HLA in healthy donors. TCRdb keeps only in-frame clones here, not all; method: immunoSEQ multiplex PCR. Here the sample spans 150,000 to 200,000 clones, 70% to 80% being singletons. The sample taken for sequencing was PBMCs. These receptor sequences come from a woman aged 45-65 years in good health and CMV-seronegative. Each CDR3 is given with its conserved first and last residue. A D gene is named only where the DNA matches it firmly. Clone size is stated in some rows and not others, as once, few, many or a class when expanded.

DNA	CDR3	J	size	D	V
TGTGCCAGCAGCCCCACCCGACAGGGGCCTGGCGAGCAGTACTTC	CASSPTRQGPGEQYF	TRBJ2-7	NA	TRBD1	TRBV28
TGTGCCAGCAGCCCAAGGGGGGGGTCTAATGAAAAACTGTTTTTT	CASSPRGGSNEKLFF	TRBJ1-4	NA	NA	TRBV7-2
TGTGCCAGCAGTGGGGCAGGGTTTCTTGACACTGAAGCTTTCTTT	CASSGAGFLDTEAFF	TRBJ1-1	NA	NA	TRBV9
TGTGCCAGCAGTGACTCGTGGTCAGGGGACCACAATGAGCAGTTCTTC	CASSDSWSGDHNEQFF	TRBJ2-1	few	NA	TRBV6-4
TGTGCCAGCAGTTCCAAGTCGGGACTAGCATTCGCAGATACGCAGTATTTT	CASSSKSGLAFADTQYF	TRBJ2-3	NA	TRBD2	TRBV27
TGTGCCAGCAGTTTATTAGGAATACAGTCCTACGAGCAGTACTTC	CASSLLGIQSYEQYF	TRBJ2-7	NA	NA	TRBV28
TGCGCCAGCAGCCAAAGGGGGACCACAGATACGCAGTATTTT	CASSQRGTTDTQYF	TRBJ2-3	NA	NA	TRBV4-3
TGCGCCAGCCATTCACCGGGACAGGGGAACACCGGGGAGCTGTTTTTT	CASHSPGQGNTGELFF	TRBJ2-2	NA	TRBD1	TRBV5-1
TGTGCCAGTTCGGCTAGCGGGAGCACCGGGGAGCTGTTTTTT	CASSASGSTGELFF	TRBJ2-2	NA	TRBD2	TRBV7-3
TGCGCCAGCAGCAAAGATCATTTGGAGTACAATGAGCAGTTCTTC	CASSKDHLEYNEQFF	TRBJ2-1	NA	NA	TRBV4-3
TGCGCCAGCAGCCAAGATCGGGCAGGGGTTCACTACGAGCAGTACTTC	CASSQDRAGVHYEQYF	TRBJ2-7	NA	NA	TRBV4-3
TGCGCCAGCAGCCAATTTGGACTACCTAACTATGGCTACACCTTC	CASSQFGLPNYGYTF	TRBJ1-2	NA	NA	TRBV5-1
TGTGCCAGCAGTTACTCCCTGACGGGAGCGTCCTACGAGCAGTACTTC	CASSYSLTGASYEQYF	TRBJ2-7	NA	NA	TRBV6-5
TGTGCCAGCAGTCCGTCCTTTGACGGGAGAAATGAGCAGTTCTTC	CASSPSFDGRNEQFF	TRBJ2-1	NA	NA	TRBV27
TGTGCCAGTAGTTACGGGGACAGTCCTAATGAAAAACTGTTTTTT	CASSYGDSPNEKLFF	TRBJ1-4	NA	TRBD1	TRBV19
TGTGCCAGCACCCCAAGGACTAGCGGATACAATGAGCAGTTCTTC	CASTPRTSGYNEQFF	TRBJ2-1	once	TRBD2	TRBV2
TGCGCCAGCAGCCAATACCGGACTAGCGCGACGTACGAGCAGTACTTC	CASSQYRTSATYEQYF	TRBJ2-7	NA	TRBD2	TRBV4-3
TGTGCCAGCAGCGCCCGGGACAGGGGATTTGGTGAAGCTTTCTTT	CASSARDRGFGEAFF	TRBJ1-1	few	TRBD1	TRBV5-5
TGCGCCAGCAGCCAAGCTAGTGGGTCTGGGGCCAACGTCCTGACTTTC	CASSQASGSGANVLTF	TRBJ2-6	NA	NA	TRBV4-3
TGTGCCAGCAGCTTATTCACAGGGGGCTCCTACGAGCAGTACTTC	CASSLFTGGSYEQYF	TRBJ2-7	NA	TRBD1	TRBV7-9
TGTGCCAGTAGTATAAAGAAGGGGGCCGGGGGTCAGCCCCAGCATTTT	CASSIKKGAGGQPQHF	TRBJ1-5	NA	TRBD1	TRBV19
TGTGCCACCAGCAAAACAGGGGCCTACGAGCAGTACTTC	CATSKTGAYEQYF	TRBJ2-7	few	TRBD1	TRBV15
TGTGCCAGCAGCCCTCTGCTAGCGGGAGGGCGCGGGGAGCTGTTTTTT	CASSPLLAGGRGELFF	TRBJ2-2	NA	TRBD2	TRBV7-9
TGTGCCAGCAAAGGCGGGGCTGGAAACACCATATATTTT	CASKGGAGNTIYF	TRBJ1-3	NA	NA	TRBV6-1
TGTGCCAGCAGCCCAACAAATGGCTACACCTTC	CASSPTNGYTF	TRBJ1-2	NA	NA	TRBV5-5
TGCGCCAGCAGCTCCTTGACCGGGACAGCCCTGGGGACCCAGTACTTC	CASSSLTGTALGTQYF	TRBJ2-5	NA	TRBD1	TRBV5-1
TGTGCCAGCAGCTTAACCCTCACAGGGGGGGTGGGTGGCCAGTACTTC	CASSLTLTGGVGGQYF	TRBJ2-5	NA	NA	TRBV5-6